This T cell receptor (beta chain) was recovered during a study of control samples from healthy donors and cancer patients. Some clones are missing from TCRdb's copy, which holds only in-frame ones; the method was immunoSEQ multiplex PCR. The sample yields about 110,000 clones, roughly nine tenths seen once. CDR1 KGHSH and CDR2 LQKENI come from the germline V gene. The CDR3 spans 17 residues. J lost 1 base, V lost 2 bases, and 10 bases had no gene match. The chain employs TRBV18 and TRBJ1-1, with TRBD1 matching 7 bases. The source material was blood. This receptor was identified in a woman aged 18-30 years in good health. CDR3 coding DNA: TGTGCCAGCTCACCATTGGGAATCGGGACAGCGAACACTGAAGCTTTCTTT. Amino acid sequence: CASSPLGIGTANTEAFF. The variable domain in full, completed from reference TRBV18 and TRBJ1-1, reads NAGVMQNPRHLVRRRGQEARLRCSPMKGHSHVYWYRQLPEEGLKFMVYLQKENIIDESGMPKERFSAEFPKEGPSILRIQQVVRGDSAAYFCASSPLGIGTANTEAFFGQGTRLTVV.